What follows are 4 T cell receptor beta chains derived from one specimen sequenced in a study of blood T cell repertoires in COVID-19. Produced via immunoSEQ multiplex PCR; TCRdb's table is partial and in-frame only. This table holds about 320,000 clones, 70% to 90% found once. The sample was PBMCs or T cells enriched from blood (not recorded which). These receptors originate from a woman under 40 who had recovered from COVID-19.

The rearrangement links TRBV5-1 to TRBJ1-1, with 9 nucleotides matching TRBD1. Unmatched junction bases numbered 8, after V lost 4 bases and J lost 4 bases. The CDR3 is 15 residues long. The germline V gene has CDR1 SGHRS and CDR2 YFSETQ. The CDR3 region has the DNA TGCGCCAGCAGCCAGGACAGGGGATTTGGCACTGAAGCTTTCTTT. It yields the protein CASSQDRGFGTEAFF.

The genes are TRBV3-1 (or the pseudogene TRBV3-2) and TRBJ1-2; 8 bases line up with TRBD1. The CDR3 is 13 residues long. The germline V gene encodes CDR1 LGHDT and CDR2 YNNKEL (reference sequence). Unmatched junction bases numbered 1, after V lost 3 bases and J lost 4 bases. In DNA form, the CDR3 reads TGTGCCAGCAGCCAGGACAGGGCCTATGGCTACACCTTC. The encoded protein is CASSQDRAYGYTF.

This chain connects TRBV4-1 to TRBJ1-5, with a tentative D call TRBD1 (6 bases). CDR1 is MGHRA, CDR2 YSYEKL, per germline. CDR3 size: 15 residues. Trimming shortened V by 0 bases and J by 3 bases, and 9 bases separated the two germline ends. The CDR3 DNA is TGCGCCAGCAGCCAAGAAGGGACAATCAATCAGCCCCAGCATTTT. Its translation is CASSQEGTINQPQHF.

This clone has more than one count but fewer than ten. This rearrangement joins TRBV7-2 to TRBJ1-4; D may be TRBD1 (5 bases). Germline V lookup: CDR1 SGHTA, CDR2 FQGNSA. The CDR3 covers 14 residues. Trimming left V 3 bases short and J 7 bases short, with 12 bases between. The CDR3 loop reads CASSFNRGGEKLFF. For the CDR3, the DNA is TGTGCCAGCAGCTTCAATAGGGGCGGTGAAAAACTGTTTTTT.